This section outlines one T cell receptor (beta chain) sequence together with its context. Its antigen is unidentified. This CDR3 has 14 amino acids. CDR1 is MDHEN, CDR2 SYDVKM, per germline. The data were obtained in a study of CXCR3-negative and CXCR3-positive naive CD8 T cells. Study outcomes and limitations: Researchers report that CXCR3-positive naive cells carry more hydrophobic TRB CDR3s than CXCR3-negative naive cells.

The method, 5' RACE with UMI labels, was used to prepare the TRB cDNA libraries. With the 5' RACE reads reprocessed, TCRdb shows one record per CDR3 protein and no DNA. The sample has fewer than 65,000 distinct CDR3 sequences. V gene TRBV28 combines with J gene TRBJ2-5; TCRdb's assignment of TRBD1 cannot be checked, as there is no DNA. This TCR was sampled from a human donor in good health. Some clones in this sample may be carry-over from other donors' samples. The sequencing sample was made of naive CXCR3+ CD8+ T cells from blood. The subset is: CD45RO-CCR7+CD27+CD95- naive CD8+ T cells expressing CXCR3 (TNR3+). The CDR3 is CASRETGRKETQYF.